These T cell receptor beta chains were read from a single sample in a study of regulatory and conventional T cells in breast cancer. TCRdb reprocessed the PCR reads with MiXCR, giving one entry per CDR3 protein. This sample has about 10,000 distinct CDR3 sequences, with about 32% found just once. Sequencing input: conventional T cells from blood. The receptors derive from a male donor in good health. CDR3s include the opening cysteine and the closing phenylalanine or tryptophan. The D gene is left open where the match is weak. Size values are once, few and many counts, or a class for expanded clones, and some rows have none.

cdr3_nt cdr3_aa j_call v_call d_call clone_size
TGCGCCAGCAGCTTGGTGGGCCGGAAAGATACGCAGTATTTT CASSLVGRKDTQYF TRBJ2-3 TRBV5-1 NA medium-sized
TGCAGTGCTAGAGATCTCAAGCGGGGGGGACAAGTCGGATACAATGAGCAGTTCTTC CSARDLKRGGQVGYNEQFF TRBJ2-1 TRBV20-1 TRBD2 few
TGCGCCAGCAGCCAACGCAGGGGGGCCAATGAGCAGTTCTTC CASSQRRGANEQFF TRBJ2-1 TRBV4-1 NA large
TGTGCCAGCAGCCAAGATGGCGGGGGGCTTAATGAAAAACTGTTTTTT CASSQDGGGLNEKLFF TRBJ1-4 TRBV4-2 NA NA
TGTGCCAGCCCCCGGGACAGAAATGAGCAGTTCTTC CASPRDRNEQFF TRBJ2-1 TRBV18 TRBD1 NA
TGCGCCAGCAGCCAGACTCCGACGGGAGACAATGAGCAGTTCTTC CASSQTPTGDNEQFF TRBJ2-1 TRBV5-1 NA once
TGCAGTGCTGAACCTGCCGGGACAGGGAGCTCCTACGAGCAGTACTTC CSAEPAGTGSSYEQYF TRBJ2-7 TRBV20-1 TRBD1 NA
TGTGCCACCACCCGATTGGGGACTGAAGCTTTCTTT CATTRLGTEAFF TRBJ1-1 TRBV6-2/TRBV6-3 NA few
TGCGCCAGCAGCCCCGGCACGGGGCTACAGCAGTACTTC CASSPGTGLQQYF TRBJ2-7 TRBV5-1 NA few
TGTGCCAGCAGGCGGGACAGCCGGAGCACTGAAGCTTTCTTT CASRRDSRSTEAFF TRBJ1-1 TRBV2 TRBD1 NA
TGTGCCAGCAGCGTAGATTCATTGGGGGCATATGGCTACACCTTC CASSVDSLGAYGYTF TRBJ1-2 TRBV9 NA NA
TGCGCCAGCAGCTTGGTGGGTGCTTTATCTGGAAACACCATATATTTT CASSLVGALSGNTIYF TRBJ1-3 TRBV5-1 NA NA
TGTGCCAGCACCGAATACACCTATGGCTACACCTTC CASTEYTYGYTF TRBJ1-2 TRBV2 NA NA
TGTGCCAGCAGCCAAGCAGGGGAAGGCCAGCCCCAGCATTTT CASSQAGEGQPQHF TRBJ1-5 TRBV3-1 NA medium-sized
TGCGCCAGTACCCTGGGTCACGAGGCCACCGGGGAGCTGTTTTTT CASTLGHEATGELFF TRBJ2-2 TRBV5-1 NA NA
TGTGCCAGCAGCCAGCGGACAGCTTACGAGCAGTACTTC CASSQRTAYEQYF TRBJ2-7 TRBV3-1 NA few
TGCGCCAGCAGCAGTTTAGCGGGGCTACGCTACGAGCAGTACTTC CASSSLAGLRYEQYF TRBJ2-7 TRBV5-1 TRBD2 few
TGCGCCAGCAGCCACGCTCCGTCGGACAGTCCTATCTCCTTC CASSHAPSDSPISF TRBJ1-2 TRBV4-3 NA few
TGTGCCAGCAGCCAAGGCGGTAGCGGGGCCGGGACAGATACGCAGTATTTT CASSQGGSGAGTDTQYF TRBJ2-3 TRBV4-2 TRBD2 few
TGCAGTGCAACCCGACAGGGGAGGGCCTACGAGCAGTACTTC CSATRQGRAYEQYF TRBJ2-7 TRBV20-1 NA large
TGTGCCAGCAGCCAACGCGGGGGGGCCCCCCATGAGCAGTTCTTC CASSQRGGAPHEQFF TRBJ2-1 TRBV3-1 TRBD2 NA
TGTGCCAGCAGCTACCAAGAGACCCAGTACTTC CASSYQETQYF TRBJ2-5 TRBV7-9 NA many
TGCGCCAGCAGTAGGAGGGGGCACGAGCAGTACTTC CASSRRGHEQYF TRBJ2-7 TRBV5-1 NA NA
TGTGCCAGCAGCTTAGAGAAGGGGGTCTATGGCTACACCTTC CASSLEKGVYGYTF TRBJ1-2 TRBV7-2 NA NA
TGTGCCAGCTCCCAAGTCGCGAAGAACACTGAAGCTTTCTTT CASSQVAKNTEAFF TRBJ1-1 TRBV18 NA medium-sized
TGTGCCAGCAGCTTAAGAGGCCAGCGGGGGTTCCCTTACAATGAGCAGTTCTTC CASSLRGQRGFPYNEQFF TRBJ2-1 TRBV7-2 TRBD2 NA
TGTGCCAGCAGCTTTGGACAGGGAGGCTCCAATGAGCAGTTCTTC CASSFGQGGSNEQFF TRBJ2-1 TRBV7-9 TRBD1 NA
TGTGCCAGCAGTCCGGCAGGGCGTTACGAGCAGTACTTC CASSPAGRYEQYF TRBJ2-7 TRBV2 NA NA
TGCAGTGCTTCTAGGGGGGACAATGAGCAGTTCTTC CSASRGDNEQFF TRBJ2-1 TRBV20-1 NA NA
TGTGCCAGTGGGCGGGGATGGGATAATTCACCCCTCCACTTT CASGRGWDNSPLHF TRBJ1-6 TRBV6-5 NA few
TGTGCCAGCAGCCCCGGACAGTTTTCACCCCTCCACTTT CASSPGQFSPLHF TRBJ1-6 TRBV7-9 NA medium-sized
TGTGCCTGGCAAACAGGGGGTGGTAATTCACCCCTCCACTTT CAWQTGGGNSPLHF TRBJ1-6 TRBV30 TRBD1 NA
TGTGCCTGGAGGACAGCCGGGGGGAGACCTGGGTCTTCGGGCTACACCTTC CAWRTAGGRPGSSGYTF TRBJ1-2 TRBV30 NA few
TGCGCCGGCAGCCTGAGACTAGCGGGGGGAAACAATGAGCAGTTCTTC CAGSLRLAGGNNEQFF TRBJ2-1 TRBV4-1 TRBD2 NA
TGTGCCAGCACGACCAGGACTAGCGTGTTTGGTTCGGACACCGGGGAGCTGTTTTTT CASTTRTSVFGSDTGELFF TRBJ2-2 TRBV12-3/TRBV12-4 TRBD2 NA
TGTGCCATCAGCTTGGGGGGCGAAGCTTTCTTT CAISLGGEAFF TRBJ1-1 TRBV10-3 NA medium-sized
TGCGCCAGCAGCCAAGATAGGACGACGGGGGGGCGTGAGACCCAGTACTTC CASSQDRTTGGRETQYF TRBJ2-5 TRBV4-1 TRBD2 few
TGTGCCAGCAACGACAACAGTGGGGGTATAGATACGCAGTATTTT CASNDNSGGIDTQYF TRBJ2-3 TRBV7-2 NA NA
TGCGCCAGCAGCTTGGGGGAGGCCGGGGAGCTGTTTTTT CASSLGEAGELFF TRBJ2-2 TRBV5-1 NA medium-sized
TGTGCCAGCAGCCAATTCACAGGGACCCAGTACTTC CASSQFTGTQYF TRBJ2-5 TRBV16 NA NA
TGTGCCAGCAGCCCGGGACAGGGTAACTATGGCTACACCTTC CASSPGQGNYGYTF TRBJ1-2 TRBV12-3/TRBV12-4 TRBD1 medium-sized
TGCGCCAGCAGCTCGATGACAGGGGGGAACTATGGCTACACCTTC CASSSMTGGNYGYTF TRBJ1-2 TRBV5-1 TRBD1 NA
TGTGCCAGCAGCCAAGAGATTCAGGGTAGGGGTGGTGAAGCTTTCTTT CASSQEIQGRGGEAFF TRBJ1-1 TRBV3-1 NA NA
TGTGCCAGCTCTGAGGGCAGGGATAATTCACCCCTCCACTTT CASSEGRDNSPLHF TRBJ1-6 TRBV18 NA NA
TGCGCCAGCAACAGCCGTGGCAGGAAAGGCTATGGCTACACCTTC CASNSRGRKGYGYTF TRBJ1-2 TRBV4-1 NA medium-sized
TGTGCCAGCAGTGAAGCAACCTACGAGCAGTACTTC CASSEATYEQYF TRBJ2-7 TRBV6-1 NA few
TGTGCCAGCAGCTCCCGGGCCCTCTCTAGCGGGGGGGCATACAATGAGCAGTTCTTC CASSSRALSSGGAYNEQFF TRBJ2-1 TRBV7-2 TRBD2 medium-sized
TGTGCCACCAGTGGGACAGCAGAGGCGGAGACCCAGTACTTC CATSGTAEAETQYF TRBJ2-5 TRBV24-1 NA NA
TGTGCCAGCAGACTTATACAGGGAAATGAGCAGTTCTTC CASRLIQGNEQFF TRBJ2-1 TRBV5-4 NA NA
TGTGCCAGCAGCGACTCAAAAGACGAGGAGACCCAGTACTTC CASSDSKDEETQYF TRBJ2-5 TRBV7-9 NA few
TGCAGCGTACTTCCCAGGGGTGCAAACACTGAAGCTTTCTTT CSVLPRGANTEAFF TRBJ1-1 TRBV29-1 NA few
TGTGCCAGCAGTCGGACAGGGGCCGAGCAGTACTTC CASSRTGAEQYF TRBJ2-7 TRBV2 TRBD1 NA
TGTGCCAGCAGCCCTAGCGATCGTAAGGGGCCTGAAGCTTTCTTT CASSPSDRKGPEAFF TRBJ1-1 TRBV14 NA medium-sized